This T cell receptor beta chain was identified during a study of T cells in Graves' hyperthyroidism and ophthalmopathy (dated 2019 in TCRdb). At the level of the whole study: TCR V-J signatures able to tell the groups apart were searched for in a discovery cohort of approximately 95 patients, of whom about 40 had Graves' ophthalmopathy and around 57 had stable Graves' hyperthyroidism. An independent validation cohort of about 20 hyperthyroidism patients and 17 patients who later progressed to ophthalmopathy tested prospective prediction of ophthalmopathy. The 85 to 100 discovery patients were randomly split 7:3 into training and test sets. The study also compared thyroid tissue and blood T-cell repertoires from several Graves' hyperthyroidism patients. After sampling, hyperthyroidism patients received methimazole starting at 30 mg daily, and ophthalmopathy patients received high-dose intravenous methylprednisolone. TCR Vbeta CDR3 sequencing of 135 peripheral blood samples (approximately 44 ophthalmopathy, approximately 80 hyperthyroidism and roughly 17 progressor patients) is reported in the paper. What the research found in general, with its limitations: No statistical method was used to set the sample size in advance, and investigators knew the group allocation. Most expanded thyroid clonotypes (frequency above 0.001) were also found in blood, which suggests that blood repertoires may mirror thyroid immune responses. During validation, the model predicted progression to ophthalmopathy a median of roughly six months ahead of onset, with 60% to 71% sensitivity and less than 85% specificity. A model built on a 13 V-J signature distinguished ophthalmopathy from stable hyperthyroidism, reaching roughly 88% sensitivity and 81.08% specificity in cross-validation and 80%/75% in testing.

This clonotype occurred many times. Its antigen specificity is not known. Within one base of it there is no much larger clone, and no base qualities were kept. V lost 4 bases and J lost 2 bases, and the count of bases not matched to a germline gene is 18. The CDR3, from cysteine to phenylalanine, totals 20 residues. Only CDR3 DNA is held: 60 bases, read in frame from base 1. CDR1 LNHDA and CDR2 SQIVND were looked up in the germline V gene (reference sequence). The TCR beta CDR3 regions were amplified from RNA transcripts. The TCR CDR3 was subjected to a first round of RT-PCR using the HTBI primer set and the Qiagen OneStep RT-PCR kit. A second multiplex PCR round built the libraries, followed by size selection and purification. Paired-end sequencing of the libraries was performed with 100 bp reads on an Illumina HiSeq2000. On the authors' methods: SOAPnuke was used to process the raw data, with reads discarded if the reads contained adapters or uncalled bases, had a mean Phred below 15, or lacked an exact constant-primer or identifier match. COPE v1.2.5 was used to merge the high-quality paired reads, and each unique nucleotide sequence was defined as a clonotype. MiTCR v1.1 was used to align clonotypes to the IMGT TRBV, TRBD and TRBJ reference segments. Only V-J combinations with frequency above 0.0001, covering approximately 99% of repertoires, were analysed. The TCS score was defined as F50 (clonal expansion) divided by E x V (chaos), with BLOSUM62-based TCRdist calculated between CDR3 peptides within each V-J. Welch's t-statistics and random forest reduced 500 to 550 V-J features to around 14, which were used in a naive Bayes classifier (R e1071). The similarity between thyroid and blood repertoires was quantified using the Morisita-Horn index. TCRdb reprocessing: public reads trimmed at Q25 with fastp, clones called with MiXCR, in-frame beta chains kept. Duplicate CDR3 protein sequences are folded into a single record with the most common DNA and genes. These V and J calls originate from TCRdb's pipeline instead of the authors' own analysis. For this sample there are 490,000 or so distinct CDR3 sequences; approximately 48% appear just once. Clones ranked in the top ten supply about two fifths of the sample.

Any patient with an uncontrolled infection, another autoimmune disease, pregnancy or lactation was excluded. Clinical symptoms, serum thyroxine and TRAb, thyroid ultrasound, and orbital computed tomography formed the basis for the diagnoses. Trizol reagent was used to extract total RNA, and RNA quality was then checked on an Agilent 2100 Bioanalyzer. The TCR sequence derives from an adult woman with Graves' disease, either hyperthyroidism or ophthalmopathy (not recorded which). Sequencing input: peripheral blood or thyroid tissue (not recorded which). The chain is encoded by TRBV19 joined to TRBJ1-1, and 11 junction bases match TRBD1. CDR3 reads: CASSRIGTGGKVGINTEAFF. The nucleotide sequence reads TGTGCCAGTAGTAGAATCGGGACAGGGGGTAAGGTTGGTATAAACACTGAAGCTTTCTTT.